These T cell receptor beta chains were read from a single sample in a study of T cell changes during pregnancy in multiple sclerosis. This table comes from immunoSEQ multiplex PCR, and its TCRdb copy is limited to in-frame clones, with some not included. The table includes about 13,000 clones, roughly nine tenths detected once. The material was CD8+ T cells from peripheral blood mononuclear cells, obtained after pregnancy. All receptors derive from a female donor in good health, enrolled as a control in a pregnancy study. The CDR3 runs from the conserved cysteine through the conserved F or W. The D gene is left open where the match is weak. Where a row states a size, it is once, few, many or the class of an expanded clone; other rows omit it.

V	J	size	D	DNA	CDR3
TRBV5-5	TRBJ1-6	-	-	TGTGCCAGCACTGAGGGGGTCTACAATTCACCCCTCCACTTT	CASTEGVYNSPLHF
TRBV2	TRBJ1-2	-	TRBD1	TGTGCCAGCAGTGCAACAAACCAGGGGGCGGACTATGGCTACACCTTC	CASSATNQGADYGYTF
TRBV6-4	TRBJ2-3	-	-	TGTGCCAGCAGTGACAACGGTAACGCAGATACGCAGTATTTT	CASSDNGNADTQYF
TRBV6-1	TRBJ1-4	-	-	TGTGCCAGCAGTGAAGGGCAGGGTAATGAAAAACTGTTTTTT	CASSEGQGNEKLFF
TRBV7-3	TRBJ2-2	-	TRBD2	TGTGCCAGCAGCTTAGCGGGAGGTGCGGCCGGGGAGCTGTTTTTT	CASSLAGGAAGELFF
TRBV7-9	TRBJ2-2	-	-	TGTGCCAGCAGCTTCACAGGGAGCGGGGAGCTGTTTTTT	CASSFTGSGELFF
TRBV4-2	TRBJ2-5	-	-	TGTGCCAGCAGCCAAGGGGACTCCCAAGAGACCCAGTACTTC	CASSQGDSQETQYF
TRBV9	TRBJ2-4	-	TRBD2	TGTGCCAGCAGCCCGGGACTAGCGGGAACCAAAAACATTCAGTACTTC	CASSPGLAGTKNIQYF
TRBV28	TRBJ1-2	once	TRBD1	TGTGCCAGCAGTTCAAGGGACAGGCCTAACTATGGCTACACCTTC	CASSSRDRPNYGYTF
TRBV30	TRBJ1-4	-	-	TGTGCCTGGCTCCCAGGGCCCAATGAAAAACTGTTTTTT	CAWLPGPNEKLFF
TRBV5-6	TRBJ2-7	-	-	TGTGCCAGCAGCTTGCAAGCGTACGAGCAGTACTTC	CASSLQAYEQYF
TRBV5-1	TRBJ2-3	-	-	TGCGCCAGCAGCTTCAGGGGAAAGGCAGATACGCAGTATTTT	CASSFRGKADTQYF
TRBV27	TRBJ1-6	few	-	TGTGCCAGCAGTCCCCTGGGGCAAGGGTTTTCACCCCTCCACTTT	CASSPLGQGFSPLHF
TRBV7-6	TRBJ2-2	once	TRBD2	TGTGCCAGCAGCTCGACCTTAGCGGGATGGAACACCGGGGAGCTGTTTTTT	CASSSTLAGWNTGELFF
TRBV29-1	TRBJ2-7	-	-	TGCAGCGCCGCGGACAATGCCTACGAGCAGTACTTC	CSAADNAYEQYF
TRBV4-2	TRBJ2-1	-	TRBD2	TGTGCCAGCAGCCAAGGGTACCTAGCGGCCCCACGCTCCTACAATGAGCAGTTCTTC	CASSQGYLAAPRSYNEQFF
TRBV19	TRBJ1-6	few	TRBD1	TGTGCCAGTAGTACCCTAACGGGACAGTATTCACCCCTCCACTTT	CASSTLTGQYSPLHF
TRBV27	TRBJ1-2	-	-	TGTGCCAGCGGTCCGGGGAGGGGGATCTATGGCTACACCTTC	CASGPGRGIYGYTF
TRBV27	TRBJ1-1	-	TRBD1	TGTGCCAGCCGGGACAGGGCAGGAAGGAACACTGAAGCTTTCTTT	CASRDRAGRNTEAFF
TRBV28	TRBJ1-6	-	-	TGTGCCAGCAGTTTGTTACAGGGAGTGAGTTCACCCCTCCACTTT	CASSLLQGVSSPLHF
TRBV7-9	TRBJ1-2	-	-	TGTGCCAGCAGCTATACAACAGATGGCTATGGCTACACCTTC	CASSYTTDGYGYTF
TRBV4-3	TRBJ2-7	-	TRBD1	TGCGCCAGCAGCCAGGAACCGGGACAGGACGGACTTATACTCCGGGAGCAGTACTTC	CASSQEPGQDGLILREQYF
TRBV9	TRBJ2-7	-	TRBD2	TGTGCCAGCAGCCCCGGGGGGATCGAGCAGTACTTC	CASSPGGIEQYF
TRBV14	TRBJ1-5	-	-	TGTGCCAGCAGCCAAGGGACAGGCAATCAGCCCCAGCATTTT	CASSQGTGNQPQHF
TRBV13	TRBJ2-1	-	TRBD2	TGTGCCAGCAGCTACGGACTAGCGGGAGCATATGAGCAGTTCTTC	CASSYGLAGAYEQFF
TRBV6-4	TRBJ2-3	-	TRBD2	TGTGCCAGCAGTGAAACGGGGGAGGGAGATACGCAGTATTTT	CASSETGEGDTQYF
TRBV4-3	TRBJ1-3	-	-	TGCGCCAGCAGCCAAAAACCCAAGGGGTCTGGAAACACCATATATTTT	CASSQKPKGSGNTIYF
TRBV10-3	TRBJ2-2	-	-	TGTGCCATCAGTGATACGTCAGACAGGACGAACACCGGGGAGCTGTTTTTT	CAISDTSDRTNTGELFF
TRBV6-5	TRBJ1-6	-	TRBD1	TGTGCCAGCAGTCAAAACAGGGGGAACTCACCCCTCCACTTT	CASSQNRGNSPLHF
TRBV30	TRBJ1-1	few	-	TGTGCCTGGAGAGACACAGGGTTTAACACTGAAGCTTTCTTT	CAWRDTGFNTEAFF